The 30 T cell receptor beta chains in this list originate from one sample, sequenced in a study of Ad26.COV2.S vaccination and SARS-CoV-2 variants. Assay: immunoSEQ multiplex PCR; the TCRdb copy retains only in-frame clones and omits some. Of about 470,000 clones listed, about nine tenths are singletons. The treatment denotes: approximately 18 received Ad26.COV2.S at low or high dose, single or two shots; roughly 5 received placebo; per-sample allocation not given. Day 63 after the first vaccine or placebo injection was the time point for sampling. The sample was peripheral blood, taken in a trial of Ad26.COV2.S vaccine versus placebo. All receptors come from a person between 18 and 65 years old who received the Ad26.COV2.S COVID-19 vaccine or a placebo.

The V call is TRBV12-3 or TRBV12-4, the J call TRBJ2-7; D is undetermined. With 2 bases removed from V and 5 bases from J, the gap between germline ends came to 4 bases. This CDR3 has 11 residues. CDR3 residues: CASSLLDEQYF. The CDR3 DNA follows: TGTGCCAGCAGTTTATTAGACGAGCAGTACTTC.

The rearrangement links TRBV6-2 or TRBV6-3 to TRBJ2-3; D ambiguous. CDR3 length: 12 residues. Trimming stripped 0 bases from V and 6 bases from J, with 4 bases between. The V gene's germline CDR1 is MNHEY and CDR2 SVGEGT. CDR3 coding DNA: TGTGCCAGCAGTTACTCAGGGGATACGCAGTATTTT. Amino acids: CASSYSGDTQYF.

The J gene is TRBJ2-7, the V gene TRBV2; 7 nucleotides match TRBD1. Germline V gives CDR1 SNHLY, CDR2 FYNNEI. V was pared by 2 bases and J by 4 bases, with 8 bases of the junction left unmatched. The CDR3 extends over 15 amino acids. As DNA, the CDR3 is TGTGCCAGCAGTGAAAGGTGGTTCAGGGGGTACGAGCAGTACTTC. The encoded protein is CASSERWFRGYEQYF.

This chain links TRBV30 with TRBJ2-7, with D possibly TRBD2 on 6 matching bases. The CDR3 extends over 13 amino acids. Germline loops: CDR1 GTSNPN, CDR2 SVGIG (reference sequence). Between the trimmed V and J ends, which lost 2 bases and 4 bases, there was a span of 12 bases. CDR3 region: CAWSPKLAYEQYF. In nucleotides, the CDR3 is TGTGCCTGGAGTCCTAAACTAGCTTACGAGCAGTACTTC.

This chain joins TRBV5-4 and TRBJ2-1; D is undetermined. Germline V lookup: CDR1 SGHNT, CDR2 YYREEE (reference sequence). V lost 4 bases and J lost 5, with 13 bases in between. The CDR3 is 14 amino acids. This CDR3 reads CASSTGIGNNEQFF. The CDR3 region has the DNA TGTGCCAGCAGCACCGGAATAGGGAACAATGAGCAGTTCTTC.

This rearrangement joins TRBV7-9 to TRBJ2-7, with TRBD2 identical over 10 bases. The CDR3 sequence is 16 residues long. Germline CDR1 SEHNR, CDR2 FQNEAQ (reference sequence). V gave up 5 bases and J gave up 3 bases; unmatched junction bases: 10. The CDR3 nucleotides read TGTGCCAGCAGCGACCAAAATAGCGGGGGGTTCTACGAGCAGTACTTC. Translating gives CASSDQNSGGFYEQYF.

The table lists this clone with a few counts. The same CDR3 also results from other DNA sequences found in this sample. The DNA for the CDR3 is TGTGCCAGCAGCCCGGGACAGGGTGAGACCCAGTACTTC. Translation gives CASSPGQGETQYF. The rearrangement joins TRBV5-4 to TRBJ2-5; TRBD1 matches at 9 bases. Germline CDR1 and CDR2: SGHNT and YYREEE (reference sequence). After removal of 4 bases from V and 5 bases from J, the junction contained 3 bases not matched to a gene. There are 13 residues in the CDR3.

The chain is built from TRBV6-5 and TRBJ2-5; TRBD2 might be the D (6 bases). The V and J ends lost 6 bases and 2 bases respectively, with 16 bases between them. Germline V CDR1 and CDR2: MNHEY, SVGAGI. CDR3 length equals 15 residues. CDR3 DNA: TGTGCCAGCAGGTCGATGGACGGGGGACAAGAGACCCAGTACTTC. It is translated as CASRSMDGGQETQYF.

V usage is TRBV19 and J usage is TRBJ1-6, with 9 bases aligning to TRBD1. This CDR3 spans 15 amino acids. V gave up 1 base and J gave up 10 bases; unmatched junction bases: 5. Germline V gene data show CDR1 as LNHDA and CDR2 as SQIVND (reference sequence). The CDR3 nucleotides are TGTGCCAGTAGTATAGGAGGACAGGGGACATCACCCCTCCACTTT. This sequence encodes CASSIGGQGTSPLHF.

V and J are TRBV28 and TRBJ2-6; TRBD2 matches 7 bases. CDR1 is MDHEN and CDR2 is SYDVKM in the germline V gene. The CDR3 has 15 amino acids. V gave up 6 bases and J gave up 0 bases; unmatched junction bases: 2. The CDR3 sequence: CASRGGFSGANVLTF. CDR3 sequence (DNA): TGTGCCAGCAGGGGAGGGTTCTCTGGGGCCAACGTCCTGACTTTC.

V usage is TRBV7-3 and J usage is TRBJ2-3; a possible D gene is TRBD2 (5 bases). This CDR3 is built from 15 residues. Germline CDR1 SGHTA, CDR2 FQGTGA. V lost 2 bases and J lost 0, with 9 bases in between. The CDR3 here is CASSLGLASTDTQYF. The CDR3 DNA is TGTGCCAGCAGCTTAGGCCTAGCCAGCACAGATACGCAGTATTTT.

This chain joins TRBV18 and TRBJ2-7; D perhaps matches TRBD2 (6 bases). The CDR3 loop spans 16 amino acids. The V gene lost 0 bases and the J gene lost 2 bases, with 14 bases spanning the gap. The germline gives CDR1 KGHSH, CDR2 LQKENI. The CDR3 loop reads CASSPPEGLGAYEQYF. CDR3 DNA: TGTGCCAGCTCACCACCGGAGGGGCTTGGGGCCTACGAGCAGTACTTC.

The V gene is TRBV7-2, the J gene TRBJ1-4, with 7 bases lining up with TRBD1. The CDR3 consists of 16 residues. Losses at the gene ends were 2 bases for V and 0 bases for J; bases not matched to a gene: 3. Germline V lookup: CDR1 SGHTA, CDR2 FQGNSA. CDR3 DNA sequence: TGTGCCAGCAGCTTAAGGGGACAGCCAACTAATGAAAAACTGTTTTTT. Protein sequence: CASSLRGQPTNEKLFF.

This sequence joins TRBV18 and TRBJ2-7, with D maybe TRBD1 (5 bases). CDR1 is KGHSH and CDR2 is LQKENI in the germline V gene. This CDR3 has 13 residues. Trimming took off 6 bases at V and 4 bases at J, with 13 bases between the two ends. CDR3 coding DNA: TGTGCCAGCTCGTCGGACACTTCATACGAGCAGTACTTC. As protein: CASSSDTSYEQYF.

The rearrangement links TRBV19 to TRBJ2-1; a possible D gene is TRBD2 (6 bases). The germline CDR1 and CDR2 sequences are LNHDA and SQIVND (reference sequence). The V end lost 6 bases, the J end lost 2 bases, and 11 bases lay between the germline ends. The CDR3 covers 14 residues. CDR3 residues: CASRVGLTYNEQFF. CDR3 DNA sequence: TGTGCCAGTAGGGTGGGACTCACCTACAATGAGCAGTTCTTC.

V is TRBV2 and J is TRBJ2-7, with D perhaps given as TRBD1 or TRBD2 (5 bases each). Germline CDR1 SNHLY, CDR2 FYNNEI. The CDR3 is 13 residues long. V lost 10 bases and J 2 bases, leaving 15 bases between the germline ends. This CDR3 is CATRRDGAYEQYF. Written as DNA, the CDR3 is TGTGCCACCCGCCGGGACGGAGCCTACGAGCAGTACTTC.

This clone was counted once. The rearrangement links TRBV9 to TRBJ2-1, with 11 bases fitting TRBD2. V gave up 3 bases and J gave up 3 bases; unmatched junction bases: 2. Germline-derived CDR1 and CDR2 are SGDLS and YYNGEE. This CDR3 spans 15 amino acids. As DNA, the CDR3 is TGTGCCAGCAGCGGGACTAGCGGGCTCTACAATGAGCAGTTCTTC. Protein sequence: CASSGTSGLYNEQFF.

V and J are TRBV5-6 and TRBJ2-7; 8 bases align to TRBD1. The CDR3 totals 16 residues. V shed 4 bases, J shed 1 base, and the junction held 10 bases outside the gene matches. CDR1 and CDR2 (germline): SGHDT, YYEEEE. CDR3 in amino acids: CASSPIGQGGSYEQYF. Here the CDR3 DNA reads TGTGCCAGCAGCCCCATTGGACAGGGAGGATCCTACGAGCAGTACTTC.

The sample holds one count of this clone. The same CDR3 can be traced to other DNA sequences in this sample. The chain joins TRBV3-1 (or the pseudogene TRBV3-2) to TRBJ2-7, with D perhaps TRBD1 (6 bases). The CDR3 loop spans 13 amino acids. CDR1 and CDR2 from the germline V gene are LGHDT and YNNKEL (reference sequence). Between the trimmed V and J ends, which lost 4 bases and 1 base, there was a span of 8 bases. The CDR3 loop is CASSRGQSYEQYF. CDR3 DNA: TGTGCCAGCAGCCGCGGACAGTCCTACGAGCAGTACTTC.

V gene TRBV9 combines with J gene TRBJ2-1, with D perhaps given as TRBD1 or TRBD2 (5 bases each). With 4 bases removed from V and 2 bases from J, the gap between germline ends came to 13 bases. The CDR3 is made up of 15 amino acids. The germline gives CDR1 SGDLS, CDR2 YYNGEE. The CDR3 reads CASSTSGTAYNEQFF. The CDR3 DNA sequence: TGTGCCAGCAGCACCTCCGGGACGGCCTACAATGAGCAGTTCTTC.

This chain joins TRBV4-1 and TRBJ2-7, with 9 bases identical to TRBD1. There are 14 residues in the CDR3. With V trimmed by 4 bases and J by 2 bases, 3 bases remained unmatched. CDR1 is MGHRA and CDR2 is YSYEKL in the germline V gene. The CDR3 loop is CASSRGDRAYEQYF. The CDR3 DNA sequence: TGCGCCAGCAGCCGGGGGGACAGGGCCTACGAGCAGTACTTC.

The V and J genes are TRBV15 and TRBJ2-1; 7 bases align to TRBD2. The germline V gene has CDR1 LNHNV and CDR2 YYDKDF (reference sequence). V was pared by 8 bases and J by 2 bases, with 3 bases of the junction left unmatched. The CDR3 has 13 amino acids. CDR3 coding DNA: TGTGCCACCTCTAGCGGAACCTACAATGAGCAGTTCTTC. It yields the protein CATSSGTYNEQFF.

V and J are TRBV30 and TRBJ2-7; possible D gene TRBD2, 7 bases. Deletions cut 2 bases from V and 4 bases from J, with 15 bases between. This CDR3 is 14 amino acids long. Germline CDR1 is GTSNPN and CDR2 is SVGIG (reference sequence). This CDR3 reads CAWSPGGGGYEQYF. DNA for the CDR3: TGTGCCTGGAGTCCCGGGGGAGGGGGATACGAGCAGTACTTC.

This chain uses TRBV4-2 with TRBJ2-1; 7 positions match TRBD2. Per germline, CDR1 LGHNA and CDR2 YNFKEQ. Trimming removed 6 bases from V and 8 bases from J; junction bases left unmatched: 13. The CDR3 covers 15 residues. DNA for the CDR3: TGTGCCAGCAGTCCCGGGGGAGGGGCCGGCGATGAGCAGTTCTTC. Its translation: CASSPGGGAGDEQFF.

The rearrangement uses TRBV11-1 and TRBJ2-7; tentatively, D is TRBD2 (6 bases). CDR1 is SGHAT, CDR2 FQDESV, per germline (reference sequence). V lost 3 bases, J lost 3 bases, and 9 bases lay in between. The CDR3 has 13 amino acids. The CDR3 is CASSLAGLYEQYF. The DNA for the CDR3 is TGTGCCAGCAGCTTGGCGGGACTCTACGAGCAGTACTTC.

The chain is built from TRBV7-9 and TRBJ1-5; maybe TRBD1 (5 bases). V was cut by 5 bases and J by 2 bases, with 16 bases left in between. CDR3 size: 16 residues. Germline V gene sequence: CDR1 SEHNR, CDR2 FQNEAQ (reference sequence). CDR3 in amino acids: CASSAQGIGGNQPQHF. The CDR3, as DNA: TGTGCCAGCAGCGCCCAGGGAATCGGTGGCAATCAGCCCCAGCATTTT.

In nucleotides, the CDR3 is TGTGCCAGCAGTTACTCGAGAACAGGGGTCTACGAGCAGTACTTC. It translates to CASSYSRTGVYEQYF. The J gene is TRBJ2-7, the V gene TRBV6-5; 7 positions agree with TRBD1. J gave up 3 bases and V 0 bases, and 5 bases lay outside the gene matches. Germline-derived CDR1 and CDR2 are MNHEY and SVGAGI. The CDR3 extends over 15 amino acids.

The genes are TRBV20-1 and TRBJ2-5; D is perhaps TRBD1 or TRBD2 (6 bases each). V shed 3 bases and J shed 5 bases, with 10 bases lying between them. Germline assignment: CDR1 DFQATT and CDR2 SNEGSKA (reference sequence). There are 12 residues in the CDR3. The CDR3 nucleotides are TGCAGTGCTAGTCAGGGGAGGGAGACCCAGTACTTC. Translating gives CSASQGRETQYF.

The chain combines TRBV30 with TRBJ2-7; tentative D call: TRBD2 (6 bases). Trimming stripped 2 bases from V and 4 bases from J, with 15 bases between. The germline V gene encodes CDR1 GTSNPN and CDR2 SVGIG (reference sequence). There are 14 residues in the CDR3. CDR3 in DNA: TGTGCCTGGAGTTCCGGCGGGAAGATTTACGAGCAGTACTTC. Its protein is CAWSSGGKIYEQYF.

This clone was seen a single time. The chain joins TRBV6-5 to TRBJ1-5; D may be TRBD1 (5 bases). Per germline, CDR1 MNHEY and CDR2 SVGAGI. This CDR3 has 14 amino acids. Deletions cut 6 bases from V and 5 bases from J, with 14 bases between. The CDR3 bases are TGTGCCAGCAGGAGACAGAGTAGTTATCAGCCCCAGCATTTT. This encodes CASRRQSSYQPQHF.